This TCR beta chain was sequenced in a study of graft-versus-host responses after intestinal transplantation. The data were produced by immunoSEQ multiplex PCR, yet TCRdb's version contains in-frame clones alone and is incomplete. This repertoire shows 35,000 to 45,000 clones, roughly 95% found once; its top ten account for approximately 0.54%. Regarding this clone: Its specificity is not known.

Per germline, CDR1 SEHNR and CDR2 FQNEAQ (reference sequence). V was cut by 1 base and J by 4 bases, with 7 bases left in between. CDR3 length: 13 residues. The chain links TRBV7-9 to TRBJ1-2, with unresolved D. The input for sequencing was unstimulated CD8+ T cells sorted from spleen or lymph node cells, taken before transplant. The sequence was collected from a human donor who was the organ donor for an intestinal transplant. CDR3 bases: TGTGCCAGCAGCTTAGAGGTTTCCTATGGCTACACCTTC. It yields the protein CASSLEVSYGYTF.